The rows below give T cell receptor beta chains drawn from one sample of a study of CD8+CD57+ T cells in acquired aplastic anemia. From the reads, TCRdb called clonotypes with MiXCR, one entry per CDR3 protein. The sample includes hundreds of thousands of distinct CDR3 sequences, over 25% of them seen just once. Input material: sorted CD4+, CD8+, or CD8+CD57+ T cells (not recorded which) from PBMCs. The receptors shown here come from a human donor with aplastic anemia. The CDR3 runs from the conserved cysteine through the conserved F or W. A D gene is named only where the DNA matches it firmly. Not all rows give a size; the values are once, few, many and, for expanded clones, a class.

J gene: TRBJ2-3
D gene: NA
V gene: TRBV7-9
clone size: few
CDR3 DNA: TGTGCCAGCAGCTTAGGCAGGGACCCAGATACGCAGTATTTT
CDR3 protein: CASSLGRDPDTQYF

J gene: TRBJ1-3
D gene: TRBD1
V gene: TRBV19
clone size: many
CDR3 DNA: TGTGCCAGTAGTAGGGGGTGGGACAGCCTCTCTGGAAACACCATATATTTT
CDR3 protein: CASSRGWDSLSGNTIYF

J gene: TRBJ1-2
D gene: TRBD1
V gene: TRBV15
clone size: NA
CDR3 DNA: TGTGCCACCAGCAGGCAGACAGGGCACAATGGCTACACCTTC
CDR3 protein: CATSRQTGHNGYTF

J gene: TRBJ1-5
D gene: TRBD1
V gene: TRBV10-3
clone size: NA
CDR3 DNA: TGTGCCATCAGTAAATCGGGACAGGGCAGAGGACAGCCCCAGCATTTT
CDR3 protein: CAISKSGQGRGQPQHF

J gene: TRBJ1-2
D gene: TRBD1
V gene: TRBV20-1
clone size: NA
CDR3 DNA: TGCAGTGCTCGGACAGGGAGCCCCTATGGCTACACCTTC
CDR3 protein: CSARTGSPYGYTF

J gene: TRBJ1-2
D gene: TRBD1
V gene: TRBV29-1
clone size: NA
CDR3 DNA: TGCAGCCTTGGGAATGACAGGGAAGGCTACACCTTC
CDR3 protein: CSLGNDREGYTF

J gene: TRBJ2-1
D gene: TRBD2
V gene: TRBV15
clone size: many
CDR3 DNA: TGTGCCACCAGCACTCCACTAGCGGGGGCCCCCTACAATGAGCAGTTCTTC
CDR3 protein: CATSTPLAGAPYNEQFF

J gene: TRBJ2-7
D gene: NA
V gene: TRBV11-1
clone size: NA
CDR3 DNA: TGTGCCAGCAGCCAACCCGGGGGTACAAGCTCCTACGAGCAGTACTTC
CDR3 protein: CASSQPGGTSSYEQYF

J gene: TRBJ1-3
D gene: NA
V gene: TRBV15
clone size: many
CDR3 DNA: TGTGCCACCAAAAAAGACTCTGGAAACACCATATATTTT
CDR3 protein: CATKKDSGNTIYF

J gene: TRBJ1-5
D gene: TRBD1
V gene: TRBV19
clone size: few
CDR3 DNA: TGTGCCAGTAGGTCCCGGGACAGGGGGCTCTGGTGTTTT
CDR3 protein: CASRSRDRGLWCF

J gene: TRBJ1-5
D gene: NA
V gene: TRBV2
clone size: NA
CDR3 DNA: TGTGCCAGCAGCTCCACGTCGAGCAATCAGCCCCAGCATTTT
CDR3 protein: CASSSTSSNQPQHF

J gene: TRBJ2-3
D gene: TRBD1
V gene: TRBV25-1
clone size: NA
CDR3 DNA: TGTGCCAGCAGTGAATCGGGACAGGGGGCGACAGATACGCAGTATTTT
CDR3 protein: CASSESGQGATDTQYF

J gene: TRBJ1-2
D gene: TRBD1
V gene: TRBV2
clone size: many
CDR3 DNA: TGTGCCAGCAGTTTAACAGGGGGGACCTATGGCTACACCTTC
CDR3 protein: CASSLTGGTYGYTF

J gene: TRBJ1-5
D gene: NA
V gene: TRBV5-1
clone size: NA
CDR3 DNA: TGCGCCAGCAGATTGTCAGGGGATGGTCAGCCCCAGCATTTT
CDR3 protein: CASRLSGDGQPQHF

J gene: TRBJ2-3
D gene: TRBD1
V gene: TRBV19
clone size: NA
CDR3 DNA: TGTGCCACAGGGGACAGGGGCGGTACAGATACGCAGTATTTT
CDR3 protein: CATGDRGGTDTQYF